This TCR beta chain originates from a study of beta chain features in type 1 diabetes. Study-level background: Taken together, all samples contributed more than 90,000,000 examined sorted cells.

Findings and limits, study-wide: An over-representation of cells with high TCR expression could result from cDNA sequencing. Diminished insertions and augmented deletions at VDJ junctions characterized type 1 diabetes patients.

Comment on this clone: What it recognizes is unknown.

V was cut by 8 bases and J by 2 bases, with 15 bases left in between. The germline V gene encodes CDR1 SGHAT and CDR2 FQNNGV. The CDR3 is made up of 14 amino acids. Expressed TCRB transcripts were sequenced because the entire RNA isolate underwent reverse transcription. The method was immunoSEQ multiplex PCR; TCRdb's version includes in-frame clones alone and lacks a portion of them. The profile shows hundreds of thousands of clones, 9.6% of them singletons. Purity exceeding 98% was reached by all sorted populations. The chain joins TRBV11-2 to TRBJ2-5; D call uncertain. Sequenced material: naive CD4+ T cells from blood. The sequence was obtained from a woman in her late teens or twenties in good health. The CDR3 spells CASSDLQSQETQYF. As DNA, the CDR3 is TGTGCCAGCTCAGATTTGCAGTCGCAAGAGACCCAGTACTTC. Together with reference TRBV11-2 and TRBJ2-5, the CDR3 gives the full variable domain: EAGVAQSPRYKIIEKRQSVAFWCNPISGHATLYWYQQILGQGPKLLIQFQNNGVVDDSQLPKDRFSAERLKGVDSTLKIQPAKLEDSAVYLCASSDLQSQETQYFGPGTRLLVL.